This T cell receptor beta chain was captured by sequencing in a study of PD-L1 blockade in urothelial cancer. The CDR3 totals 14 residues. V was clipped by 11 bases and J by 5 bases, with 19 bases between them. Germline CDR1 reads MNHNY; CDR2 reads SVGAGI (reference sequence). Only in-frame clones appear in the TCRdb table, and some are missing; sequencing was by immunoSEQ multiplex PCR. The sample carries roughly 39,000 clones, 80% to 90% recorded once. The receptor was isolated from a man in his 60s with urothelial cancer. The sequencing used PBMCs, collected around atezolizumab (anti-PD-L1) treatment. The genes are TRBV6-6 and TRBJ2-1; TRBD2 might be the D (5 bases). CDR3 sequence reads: CALLEWETDNEQFF. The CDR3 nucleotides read TGTGCCTTGCTAGAGTGGGAGACCGACAATGAGCAGTTCTTC.